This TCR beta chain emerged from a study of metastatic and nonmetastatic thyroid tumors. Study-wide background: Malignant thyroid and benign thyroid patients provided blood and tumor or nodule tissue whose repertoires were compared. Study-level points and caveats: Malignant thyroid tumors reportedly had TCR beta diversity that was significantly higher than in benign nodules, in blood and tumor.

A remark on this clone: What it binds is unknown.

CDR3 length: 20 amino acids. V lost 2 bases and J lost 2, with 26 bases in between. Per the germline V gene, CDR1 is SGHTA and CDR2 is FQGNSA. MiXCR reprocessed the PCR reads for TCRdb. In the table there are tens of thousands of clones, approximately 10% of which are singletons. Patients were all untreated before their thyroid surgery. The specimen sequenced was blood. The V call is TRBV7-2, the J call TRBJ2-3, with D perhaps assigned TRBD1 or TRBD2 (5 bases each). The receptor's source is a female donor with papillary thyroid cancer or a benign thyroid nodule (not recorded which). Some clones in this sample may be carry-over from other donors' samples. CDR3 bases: TGTGCCAGCAGCTTATTGAGGGGCTTTTGGGACCCAAACCCCACAGATACGCAGTATTTT. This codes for CASSLLRGFWDPNPTDTQYF.